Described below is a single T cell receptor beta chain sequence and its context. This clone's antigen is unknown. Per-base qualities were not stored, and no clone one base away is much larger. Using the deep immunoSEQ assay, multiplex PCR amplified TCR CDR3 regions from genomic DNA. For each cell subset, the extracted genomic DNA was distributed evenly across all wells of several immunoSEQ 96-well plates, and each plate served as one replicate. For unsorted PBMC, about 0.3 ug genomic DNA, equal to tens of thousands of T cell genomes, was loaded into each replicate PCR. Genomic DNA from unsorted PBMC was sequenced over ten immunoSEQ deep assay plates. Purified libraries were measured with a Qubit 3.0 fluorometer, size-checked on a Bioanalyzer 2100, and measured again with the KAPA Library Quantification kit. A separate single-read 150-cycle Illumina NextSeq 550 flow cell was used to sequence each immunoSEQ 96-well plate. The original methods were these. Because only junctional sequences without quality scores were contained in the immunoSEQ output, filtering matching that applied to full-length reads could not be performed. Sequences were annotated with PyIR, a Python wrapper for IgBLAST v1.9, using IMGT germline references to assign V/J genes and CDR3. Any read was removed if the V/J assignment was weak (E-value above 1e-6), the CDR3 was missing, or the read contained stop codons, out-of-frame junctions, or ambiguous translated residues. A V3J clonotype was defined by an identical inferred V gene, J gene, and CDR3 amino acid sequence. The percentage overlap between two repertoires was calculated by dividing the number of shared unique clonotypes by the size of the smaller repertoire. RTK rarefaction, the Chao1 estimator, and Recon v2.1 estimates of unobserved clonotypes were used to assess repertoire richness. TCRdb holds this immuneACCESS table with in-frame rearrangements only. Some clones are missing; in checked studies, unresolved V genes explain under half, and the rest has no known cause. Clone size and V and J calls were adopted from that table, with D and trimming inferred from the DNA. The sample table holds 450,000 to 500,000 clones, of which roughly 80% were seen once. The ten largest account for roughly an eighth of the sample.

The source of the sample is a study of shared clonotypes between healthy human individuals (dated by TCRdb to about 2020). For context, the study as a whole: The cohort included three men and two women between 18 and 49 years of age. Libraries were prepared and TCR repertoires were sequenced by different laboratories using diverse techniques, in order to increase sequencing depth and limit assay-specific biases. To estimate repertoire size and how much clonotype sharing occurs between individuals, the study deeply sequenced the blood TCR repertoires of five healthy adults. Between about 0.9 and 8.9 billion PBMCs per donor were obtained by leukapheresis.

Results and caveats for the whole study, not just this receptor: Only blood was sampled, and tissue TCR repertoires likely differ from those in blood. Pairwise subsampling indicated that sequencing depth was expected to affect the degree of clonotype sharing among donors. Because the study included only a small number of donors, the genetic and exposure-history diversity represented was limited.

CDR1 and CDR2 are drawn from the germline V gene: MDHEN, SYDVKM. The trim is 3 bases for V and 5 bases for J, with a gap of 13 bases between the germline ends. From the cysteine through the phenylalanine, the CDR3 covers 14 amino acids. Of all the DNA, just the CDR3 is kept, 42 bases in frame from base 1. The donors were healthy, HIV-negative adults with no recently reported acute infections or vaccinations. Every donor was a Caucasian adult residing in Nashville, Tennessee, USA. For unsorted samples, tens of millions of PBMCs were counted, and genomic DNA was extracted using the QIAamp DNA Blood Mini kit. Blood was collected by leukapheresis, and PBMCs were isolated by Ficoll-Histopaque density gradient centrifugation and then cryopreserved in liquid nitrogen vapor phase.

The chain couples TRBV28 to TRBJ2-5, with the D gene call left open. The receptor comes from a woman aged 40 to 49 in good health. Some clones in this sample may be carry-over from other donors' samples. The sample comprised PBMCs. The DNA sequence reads TGTGCCAGCAGTTTTGTAGGGATAGGGGAGACCCAGTACTTC. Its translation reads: CASSFVGIGETQYF.